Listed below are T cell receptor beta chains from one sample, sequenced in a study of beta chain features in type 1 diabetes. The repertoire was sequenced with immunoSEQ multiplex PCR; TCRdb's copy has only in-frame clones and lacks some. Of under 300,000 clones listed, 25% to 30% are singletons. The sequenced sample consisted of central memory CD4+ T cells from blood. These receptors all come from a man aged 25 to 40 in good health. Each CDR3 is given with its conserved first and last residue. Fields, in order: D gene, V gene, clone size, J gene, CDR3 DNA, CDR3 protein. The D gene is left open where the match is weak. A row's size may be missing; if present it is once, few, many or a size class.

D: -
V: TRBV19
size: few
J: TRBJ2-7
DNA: TGTGCCAGTAGCTCGGACACCTCCTACGAGCAGTACTTC
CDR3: CASSSDTSYEQYF

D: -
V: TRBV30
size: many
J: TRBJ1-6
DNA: TGTGCCTGGGGCGAAGTAAAGGCGCCCCTCCACTTT
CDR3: CAWGEVKAPLHF

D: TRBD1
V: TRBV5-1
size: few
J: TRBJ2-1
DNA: TGCGCCAGCAGCTTCGGACAGGGGGCGGCCAATGAGCAGTTCTTC
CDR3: CASSFGQGAANEQFF

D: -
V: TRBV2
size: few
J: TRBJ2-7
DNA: TGTGCCAGCAGTGAGAGGAGACTCCAAGCCCGCGAGCAGTACTTC
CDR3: CASSERRLQAREQYF

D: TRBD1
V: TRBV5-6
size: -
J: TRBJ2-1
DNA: TGTGCCAGCAGTTTACCGGGACAGGCCTACAATGAGCAGTTCTTC
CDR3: CASSLPGQAYNEQFF

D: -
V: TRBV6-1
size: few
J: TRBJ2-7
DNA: TGTGCCGTTGAGACAGGACGGCTTACCTACGAGCAGTACTTC
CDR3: CAVETGRLTYEQYF

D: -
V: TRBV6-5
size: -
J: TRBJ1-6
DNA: TGTGCCAGCAGGGACAGCGGGAATTCACCCCTCCACTTT
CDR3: CASRDSGNSPLHF

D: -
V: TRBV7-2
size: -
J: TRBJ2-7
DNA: TGTGCCAGCAGCTTAAAGACCTACGGGCAGTACTTC
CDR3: CASSLKTYGQYF

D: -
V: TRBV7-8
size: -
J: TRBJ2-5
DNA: TGTGCCAGCAGCTTAGGTAACAGGCGTTTGGAGACCCAGTACTTC
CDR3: CASSLGNRRLETQYF

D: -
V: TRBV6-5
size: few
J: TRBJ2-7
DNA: TGTGCCAGCAGTACAGATACCTCCACCAGGGAGTACTTC
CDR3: CASSTDTSTREYF

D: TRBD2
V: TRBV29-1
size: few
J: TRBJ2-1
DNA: TGCAGCGTTGAAACTCGACTAGCGGGAGAAGATGAGCAGTTCTTC
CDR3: CSVETRLAGEDEQFF

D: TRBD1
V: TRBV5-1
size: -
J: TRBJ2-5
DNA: TGCGCCAGCAGCTTGGCGCCAGGGGGAGAGACCCAGTACTTC
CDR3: CASSLAPGGETQYF

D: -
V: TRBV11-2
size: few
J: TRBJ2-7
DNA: TGTGCCAGCAGCCCCCATTACGAGCAGTACTTC
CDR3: CASSPHYEQYF

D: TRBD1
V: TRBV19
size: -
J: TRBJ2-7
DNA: TGTGCCAGTAGTCCGCAGGGGGCCTCCTACGAGCAGTACTTC
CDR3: CASSPQGASYEQYF

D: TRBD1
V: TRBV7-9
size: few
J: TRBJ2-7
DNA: TGTGCCAGCAGCTTAGTGAGGACAGGGTACGACGAGCAGTACTTC
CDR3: CASSLVRTGYDEQYF

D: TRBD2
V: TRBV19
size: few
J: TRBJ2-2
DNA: TGTGCCAGTCGGGGGGTAGGGACCGACACCGGGGAGCTGTTTTTT
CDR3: CASRGVGTDTGELFF

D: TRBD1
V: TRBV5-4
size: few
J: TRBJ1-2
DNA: TGTGCCAGCAGCTTGTCCGGGACAGGGGTCCTCGGCTATGGCTACACCTTC
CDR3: CASSLSGTGVLGYGYTF

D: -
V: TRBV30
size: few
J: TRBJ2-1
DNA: TGTGCCTGGAGCCACAATGAGCAGTTCTTC
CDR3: CAWSHNEQFF

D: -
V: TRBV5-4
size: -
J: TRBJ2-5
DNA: TGTGCCAGCAGCCTCGAAAGCCTCCGGCCAGAGACCCAGTACTTC
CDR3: CASSLESLRPETQYF

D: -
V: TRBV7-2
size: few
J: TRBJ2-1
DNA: TGTGCCAGCAGCTTAGGAGGGAGTACTGGACTAGAGCAGTTCTTC
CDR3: CASSLGGSTGLEQFF

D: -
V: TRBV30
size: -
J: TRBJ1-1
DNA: TGTGCCTGGATGGAAAGGGCAGCGACTGAAGCTTTCTTT
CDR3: CAWMERAATEAFF

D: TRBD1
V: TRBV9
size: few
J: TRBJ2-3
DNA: TGTGCCAGCAGCGTAGCAGGGGGCCTCGCAGATACGCAGTATTTT
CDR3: CASSVAGGLADTQYF

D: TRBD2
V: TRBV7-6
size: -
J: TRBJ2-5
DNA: TGTGCCAGCAGCCCACTAGCGGGGGGGCCAGAGACCCAGTACTTC
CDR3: CASSPLAGGPETQYF

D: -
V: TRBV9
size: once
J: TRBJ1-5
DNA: TGTGCCAGCAGCGTAGTGGGTGGGTATCAGCCCCAGCATTTT
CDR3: CASSVVGGYQPQHF

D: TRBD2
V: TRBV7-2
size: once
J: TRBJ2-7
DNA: TGTGCCAGCAGCTCGGCTAGCGGGAGCTCCTACGAGCAGTACTTC
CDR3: CASSSASGSSYEQYF

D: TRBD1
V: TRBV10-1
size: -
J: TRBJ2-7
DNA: TGCGCCAGCAGTACGGGACAGGGTAACGAGCAGTACTTC
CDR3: CASSTGQGNEQYF

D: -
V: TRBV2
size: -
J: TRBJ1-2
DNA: TGTGCCAGCAGCCCGGTCCGACAGCTTAACTATGGCTACACCTTC
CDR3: CASSPVRQLNYGYTF

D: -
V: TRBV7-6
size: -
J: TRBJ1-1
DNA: TGTGCCAGCAGCTCCCTAGCATCCGCGGTAGCTTTCTTT
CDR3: CASSSLASAVAFF

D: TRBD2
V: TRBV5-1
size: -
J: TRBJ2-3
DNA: TGCGCCAGCAGCCCGGGACTAGCCACAGATACGCAGTATTTT
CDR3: CASSPGLATDTQYF

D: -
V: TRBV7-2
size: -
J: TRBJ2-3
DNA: TGTGCCAGCAGCTTACTCGGCACAGATACGCAGTATTTT
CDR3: CASSLLGTDTQYF

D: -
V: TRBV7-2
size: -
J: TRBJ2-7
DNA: TGTGCCAGCAGCTTAGTTGAGGGGTACGAGCAGTACTTC
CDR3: CASSLVEGYEQYF

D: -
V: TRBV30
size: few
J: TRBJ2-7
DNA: TGTGCCTGGAGTGGAAGGAACGAGCAGTACTTC
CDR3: CAWSGRNEQYF

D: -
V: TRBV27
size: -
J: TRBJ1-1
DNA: TGTGCCAGCAGACCCATTCGGAGACAGCTGAACACTGAAGCTTTCTTT
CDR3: CASRPIRRQLNTEAFF

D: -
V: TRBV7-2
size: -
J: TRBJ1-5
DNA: TGTGCCAGCAGCCAACGGGCGATCGTCGGGGGAGGACAGCCCCAGCATTTT
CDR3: CASSQRAIVGGGQPQHF

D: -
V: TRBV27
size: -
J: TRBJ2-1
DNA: TGTGCCAGCAGTTTTAGCGGAAACCACCTGCAGTTCTTC
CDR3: CASSFSGNHLQFF

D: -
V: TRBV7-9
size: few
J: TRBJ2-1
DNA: TGTGCCAGCAGCGCCGGGACGGAACCTTACAATGAGCAGTTCTTC
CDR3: CASSAGTEPYNEQFF

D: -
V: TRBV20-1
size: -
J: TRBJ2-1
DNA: TGCAGTGCCGCCTTAGATGAGCAGTTCTTC
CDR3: CSAALDEQFF

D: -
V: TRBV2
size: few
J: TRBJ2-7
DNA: TGTGCCAGCAGTGAGACAGCAACTACCTACGAGCAGTACTTC
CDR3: CASSETATTYEQYF

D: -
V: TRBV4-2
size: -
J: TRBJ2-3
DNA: TGTGCCAGCAGAATAGGGACATCAAAAGATACGCAGTATTTT
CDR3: CASRIGTSKDTQYF

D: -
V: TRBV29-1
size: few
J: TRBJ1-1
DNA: TGCAGCGTTATTGAGAGGCGGGGCACTGAAGCTTTCTTT
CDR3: CSVIERRGTEAFF